These 22 T cell receptor beta chains share one sample of origin, sequenced in a study of blood T cells in healthy people across ages. For the second PCR, which ran for 7 to 11 cycles, a sample-barcoded 5' primer and a J-beta primer mix were used. TCRdb reprocessed the 5' RACE reads via MiXCR and lists one record per CDR3 protein. The table shows around 1,500,000 distinct CDR3 sequences, with roughly 27% occurring only once. The material sequenced was blood. Receptor source: a woman aged 25-40 years in good health.

This clonotype was counted at least ten times. V and J are TRBV4-1 and TRBJ1-4; D gene unclear. CDR3 length: 12 amino acids. CDR1 is MGHRA and CDR2 is YSYEKL in the germline V gene. The V end lost 1 base, the J end lost 7 bases, and 4 bases lay between the germline ends. CDR3 in amino acids: CASSQGGEKLFF. For the CDR3, the DNA is TGCGCCAGCAGCCAAGGTGGTGAAAAACTGTTTTTT.

The chain uses TRBV7-2 and TRBJ1-2, with 8 bases aligning to TRBD1. V lost 2 bases and J lost 8; bases outside the gene matches: 10. This CDR3 is built from 15 residues. The germline CDR1 and CDR2 sequences are SGHTA and FQGNSA. CDR3 sequence: CASSLLDREGGGYTF. CDR3 sequence (DNA): TGTGCCAGCAGCTTATTGGACAGGGAAGGTGGGGGCTACACCTTC.

This clonotype has ten or more counts. The chain has TRBV29-1 and TRBJ2-3, with 10 positions matching TRBD1. With 7 bases clipped from V and 4 bases from J, the junction kept 8 bases outside the gene matches. CDR1 and CDR2 (germline): SQVTM, ANQGSEA. This CDR3 is 14 amino acids long. The CDR3 region is CSAERTGGSDTQYF. CDR3 sequence (DNA): TGCAGCGCCGAAAGGACAGGGGGTTCAGATACGCAGTATTTT.

J is TRBJ2-4 and V is TRBV2; D may be TRBD1 or TRBD2 (5 bases each). The germline V gene has CDR1 SNHLY and CDR2 FYNNEI. V was shortened by 4 bases and J by 13 bases, with 14 bases between the two germline ends. This CDR3 is built from 12 residues. In DNA, the CDR3 is TGTGCCAGCAGTGGACAAGGGGACGGGCAGTACTTC. Translating it yields CASSGQGDGQYF.

As to this clonotype: A much larger clone differs from this one at a single base, so this may be a read error. V is TRBV27 and J is TRBJ2-3; D ambiguous. Germline CDR1 and CDR2: MNHEY and SMNVEV (reference sequence). This CDR3 spans 14 amino acids. V was cut by 5 bases and J by 2 bases, with 11 bases left in between. CDR3 in amino acids: CASSDTTFTDTQYF. As DNA, the CDR3 is TGTGCCAGCAGTGACACCACCTTCACAGATACGCAGTATTTT.

The gene calls are TRBV29-1 and TRBJ2-5; 11 bases line up with TRBD2. The germline CDR1 and CDR2 sequences are SQVTM and ANQGSEA. V trimming: 4 bases; J trimming: 3 bases; junction bases outside the gene matches: 7. This CDR3 region has 15 residues. CDR3 coding DNA: TGCAGCGTTGTCGCAACTAGCGGGGGAAAAGAGACCCAGTACTTC. Its translation is CSVVATSGGKETQYF.

This clonotype has more than one count but fewer than ten. This sequence joins TRBV5-4 and TRBJ2-1; 10 bases map to TRBD2. Germline assignment: CDR1 SGHNT and CDR2 YYREEE (reference sequence). V gave up 4 bases and J gave up 9 bases; unmatched junction bases: 4. CDR3 length: 13 residues. For the CDR3, the DNA is TGTGCCAGCAGCCCCGGGACTAGCGTTGAGCAGTTCTTC. It codes for CASSPGTSVEQFF.

This clonotype was picked up a small number of times. The V and J genes are TRBV6-1 and TRBJ2-7, with 9 bases identical to TRBD1. Losses at the gene ends were 5 bases for V and 1 base for J; bases not matched to a gene: 6. The germline V gene encodes CDR1 MNHNS and CDR2 SASEGT. The CDR3 loop spans 15 amino acids. The CDR3 reads CASSPDRGPSYEQYF. The CDR3 region has the DNA TGTGCCAGCAGTCCGGACAGGGGCCCATCCTACGAGCAGTACTTC.

This chain uses TRBV20-1 with TRBJ1-1; D is uncertain. The CDR3 spans 13 residues. CDR1 is DFQATT, CDR2 SNEGSKA, per germline (reference sequence). The V gene lost 6 bases and the J gene lost 13 bases, with 24 bases spanning the gap. This CDR3 is CSAESQPAGGVFF. CDR3 DNA: TGCAGTGCCGAATCGCAGCCTGCCGGAGGAGTTTTCTTT.

The sample holds a few counts of this clonotype. The CDR3 loop reads CASSWAGKNYGYTF. In DNA, the CDR3 is TGCGCCAGCAGCTGGGCTGGAAAGAACTATGGCTACACCTTC. The rearrangement uses TRBV5-1 and TRBJ1-2; no definite D call. Per germline, CDR1 SGHRS and CDR2 YFSETQ. V lost 3 bases, J lost 2 bases, and 11 bases lay in between. This CDR3 contains 14 residues.

The chain joins TRBV7-8 to TRBJ2-3; no clear D gene. Per germline, CDR1 SGHVS and CDR2 FQNEAQ. This CDR3 is built from 14 residues. V shed 3 bases and J shed 4 bases, with 11 bases lying between them. This CDR3 reads CASSFGSSPDTQYF. Here the CDR3 DNA reads TGTGCCAGCAGCTTTGGTAGCTCTCCAGATACGCAGTATTTT.

The rearrangement joins TRBV20-1 to TRBJ2-3; 7 positions agree with TRBD1. There are 15 residues in the CDR3. Germline lookup yields CDR1 DFQATT and CDR2 SNEGSKA (reference sequence). Trimming at V came to 1 base and at J to 0 bases, leaving 4 bases not matched to a gene. For the CDR3, the DNA is TGCAGTGCTAGAGTTAGCAGGGGGAGCACAGATACGCAGTATTTT. Translating it yields CSARVSRGSTDTQYF.

This chain joins TRBV5-1 and TRBJ2-1, with D possibly being TRBD2 (6 bases). The V gene's germline CDR1 is SGHRS and CDR2 YFSETQ. Trimming pared 0 bases from V and 2 bases from J, leaving 12 bases between. The CDR3 sequence is 16 residues long. The CDR3 is CASSLATGVTYNEQFF. The CDR3 coding sequence is TGCGCCAGCAGCTTGGCGACGGGGGTGACCTACAATGAGCAGTTCTTC.

The table lists this clonotype with many counts. This chain joins TRBV6-4 and TRBJ2-5, with 13 bases fitting TRBD2. Germline trimming cut 11 bases from V and 4 bases from J; bases unmatched to any gene: 10. The CDR3 extends over 15 amino acids. Germline V gives CDR1 MRHNA, CDR2 SNTAGT. The CDR3 spells CARTRGLAGRETQYF. The CDR3 DNA follows: TGTGCCCGAACCCGGGGACTAGCGGGGAGAGAGACCCAGTACTTC.

V usage is TRBV4-3 and J usage is TRBJ2-1, with TRBD1 matching 9 bases. The CDR3 totals 20 residues. Germline V gives CDR1 LGHNA, CDR2 YSLEER. The junction had 14 bases not matched to a gene; V was cut back by 0 bases and J by 2 bases. The CDR3, as DNA: TGCGCCAGCAGCCAAGACCCACGGAGGCCCGGGACAGGGACCTACAATGAGCAGTTCTTC. It encodes CASSQDPRRPGTGTYNEQFF.

This clonotype was picked up many times. This sequence joins TRBV9 and TRBJ2-5, with TRBD2 identical over 9 bases. With V trimmed by 0 bases and J by 2 bases, 2 bases remained unmatched. Germline CDR1 is SGDLS and CDR2 is YYNGEE. CDR3 size: 15 residues. The CDR3 sequence: CASSVETSGQETQYF. CDR3 DNA: TGTGCCAGCAGCGTAGAGACTAGCGGACAAGAGACCCAGTACTTC.

This clonotype occurred a few times. V gene TRBV7-2 combines with J gene TRBJ1-2; 8 nucleotides line up with TRBD1. The CDR3 is made up of 16 amino acids. Germline loops: CDR1 SGHTA, CDR2 FQGNSA. V shed 5 bases and J 4 bases; nucleotides not matched to a gene: 12. The CDR3 loop reads CASSIRPQGAGYGYTF. As DNA, the CDR3 is TGTGCCAGCAGCATTCGGCCTCAGGGGGCCGGCTATGGCTACACCTTC.

The chain combines TRBV6-2 or TRBV6-3 with TRBJ2-2; D is possibly TRBD1 (6 bases). The germline CDR1 and CDR2 sequences are MNHEY and SVGEGT. This CDR3 has 14 amino acids. Trimming removed 6 bases from V and 6 bases from J, with 14 bases in between. The CDR3 DNA sequence: TGTGCCAGCAGGCTAGGACAGTTGCCCGGGGAGCTGTTTTTT. This gives the protein CASRLGQLPGELFF.

This clonotype was picked up many times. This chain connects TRBV4-1 to TRBJ2-7; TRBD1 or TRBD2 may be the D gene (5 bases each). The CDR3 sequence is 16 residues long. Looked up from germline, CDR1 is MGHRA and CDR2 is YSYEKL. Deletions cut 2 bases from V and 9 bases from J, with 23 bases between. CDR3 sequence (DNA): TGCGCCAGCAGCCAACCCACTCTCCTCCGGGATCAGGGGCAGTACTTC. Residues: CASSQPTLLRDQGQYF.

This clonotype was counted between two and nine times. The rearrangement joins TRBV20-1 to TRBJ2-7; a weak D match, TRBD1 (5 bases). CDR1 and CDR2 (germline): DFQATT, SNEGSKA (reference sequence). The CDR3 is 13 amino acids. The V gene lost 5 bases and the J gene lost 3 bases, with 14 bases spanning the gap. CDR3 bases: TGCAGTGCTGGGGCCCCCACGGGCTACGAGCAGTACTTC. Amino acids: CSAGAPTGYEQYF.

This clonotype was recorded at least ten times. The chain carries TRBV29-1 and TRBJ2-1; possibly TRBD2 for D (7 bases). Trimming cost V 4 bases and J 4 bases, with 17 bases left between them. CDR1 and CDR2 from the germline V gene are SQVTM and ANQGSEA. CDR3 length: 15 amino acids. The CDR3, as DNA: TGCAGCGTTGGGGGTGCACGGGGGGCTTACAATGAGCAGTTCTTC. Protein sequence: CSVGGARGAYNEQFF.

The chain has TRBV6-5 and TRBJ1-1; D uncertain. The germline V gene encodes CDR1 MNHEY and CDR2 SVGAGI. This CDR3 comprises 15 residues. Trimming stripped 2 bases from V and 1 base from J, with 11 bases between. CDR3: CASSYDSAGNTEAFF. The CDR3 nucleotides read TGTGCCAGCAGTTACGACTCGGCAGGGAACACTGAAGCTTTCTTT.